The clone carrying this T cell receptor (beta chain) appeared a few times. Its target is not known. These data are taken from a study of response to subunit inactivated influenza vaccine. Study results and caveats: It was suggested by the authors that few new T cells are recruited by each seasonal influenza vaccination.

TCRdb re-called the RT-PCR reads with MiXCR, one entry per CDR3 protein. The sample consists of 800,000 or so distinct CDR3 sequences, approximately 21% of them appearing once. Germline lookup yields CDR1 SQVTM and CDR2 ANQGSEA. The CDR3 covers 13 residues. Trimming stripped 2 bases from V and 0 bases from J, with 4 bases between. This TCR was sampled from a man over 45 who received an inactivated influenza vaccine. The sample was PBMCs from blood, taken roughly 5 days after vaccination. The genes are TRBV29-1 and TRBJ2-2; D is unresolved. Written as DNA, the CDR3 is TGCAGCGTTGAAAGCCCGAACACCGGGGAGCTGTTTTTT. It encodes CSVESPNTGELFF.